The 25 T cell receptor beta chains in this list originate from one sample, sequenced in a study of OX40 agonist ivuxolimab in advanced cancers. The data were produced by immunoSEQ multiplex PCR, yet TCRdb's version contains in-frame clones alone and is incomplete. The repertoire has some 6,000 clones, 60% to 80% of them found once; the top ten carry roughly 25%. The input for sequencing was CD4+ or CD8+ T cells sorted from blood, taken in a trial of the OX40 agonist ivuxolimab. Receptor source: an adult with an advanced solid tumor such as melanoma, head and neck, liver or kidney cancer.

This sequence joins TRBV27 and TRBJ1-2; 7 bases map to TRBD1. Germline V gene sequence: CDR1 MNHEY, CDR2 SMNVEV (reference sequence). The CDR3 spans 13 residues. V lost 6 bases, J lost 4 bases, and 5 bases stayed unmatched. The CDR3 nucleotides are TGTGCCAGCAGCCTAGGGGGCTCCTATGGCTACACCTTC. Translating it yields CASSLGGSYGYTF.

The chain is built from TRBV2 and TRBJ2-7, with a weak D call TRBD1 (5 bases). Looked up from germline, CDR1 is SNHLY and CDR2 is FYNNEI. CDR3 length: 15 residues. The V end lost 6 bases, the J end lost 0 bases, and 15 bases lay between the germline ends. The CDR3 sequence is CASSPTSTASYEQYF. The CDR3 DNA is TGTGCCAGCAGCCCAACCTCGACAGCCTCCTACGAGCAGTACTTC. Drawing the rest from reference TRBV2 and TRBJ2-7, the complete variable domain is EPEVTQTPSHQVTQMGQEVILRCVPISNHLYFYWYRQILGQKVEFLVSFYNNEISEKSEIFDDQFSVERPDGSNFTLKIRSTKLEDSAMYFCASSPTSTASYEQYFGPGTRLTVT.

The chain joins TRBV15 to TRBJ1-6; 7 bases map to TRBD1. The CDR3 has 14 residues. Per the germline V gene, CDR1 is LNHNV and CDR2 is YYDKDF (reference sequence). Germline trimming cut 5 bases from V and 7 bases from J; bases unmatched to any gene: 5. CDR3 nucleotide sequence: TGTGCCACCAGCCCCGGGACAGCCAATTCACCCCTCCACTTT. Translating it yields CATSPGTANSPLHF.

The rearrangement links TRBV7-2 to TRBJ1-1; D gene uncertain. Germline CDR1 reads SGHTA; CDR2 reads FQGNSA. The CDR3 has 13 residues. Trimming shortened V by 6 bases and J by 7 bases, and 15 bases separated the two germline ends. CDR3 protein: CASSSRPGIEAFF. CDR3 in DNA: TGTGCCAGCAGTTCCAGGCCGGGAATTGAAGCTTTCTTT.

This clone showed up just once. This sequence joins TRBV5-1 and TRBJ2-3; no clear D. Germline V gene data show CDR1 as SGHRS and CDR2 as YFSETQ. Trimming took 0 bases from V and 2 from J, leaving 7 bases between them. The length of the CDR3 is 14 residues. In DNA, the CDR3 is TGCGCCAGCAGCTTGGAGGTGGCCACAGATACGCAGTATTTT. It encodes CASSLEVATDTQYF. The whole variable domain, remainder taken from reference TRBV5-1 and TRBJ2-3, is KAGVTQTPRYLIKTRGQQVTLSCSPISGHRSVSWYQQTPGQGLQFLFEYFSETQRNKGNFPGRFSGRQFSNSRSEMNVSTLELGDSALYLCASSLEVATDTQYFGPGTRLTVL.

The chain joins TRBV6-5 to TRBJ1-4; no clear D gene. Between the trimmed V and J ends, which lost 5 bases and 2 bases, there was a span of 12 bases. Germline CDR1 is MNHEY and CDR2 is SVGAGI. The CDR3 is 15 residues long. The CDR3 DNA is TGTGCCAGCAGTACTCGAGGGTCCACTAATGAAAAACTGTTTTTT. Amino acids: CASSTRGSTNEKLFF.

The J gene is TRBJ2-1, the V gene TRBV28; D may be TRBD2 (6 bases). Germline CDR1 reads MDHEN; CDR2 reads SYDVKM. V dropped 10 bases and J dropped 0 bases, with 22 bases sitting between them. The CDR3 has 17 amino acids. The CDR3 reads CAIRSPGGINSYNEQFF. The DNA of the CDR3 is TGTGCCATCCGATCCCCAGGAGGGATTAACTCCTACAATGAGCAGTTCTTC.

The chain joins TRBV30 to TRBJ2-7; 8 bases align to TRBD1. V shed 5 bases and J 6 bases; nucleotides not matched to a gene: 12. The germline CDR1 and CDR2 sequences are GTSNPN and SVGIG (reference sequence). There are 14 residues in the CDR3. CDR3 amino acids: CAWQTGGTGSEQYF. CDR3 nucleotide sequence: TGTGCCTGGCAAACAGGGGGAACCGGATCCGAGCAGTACTTC.

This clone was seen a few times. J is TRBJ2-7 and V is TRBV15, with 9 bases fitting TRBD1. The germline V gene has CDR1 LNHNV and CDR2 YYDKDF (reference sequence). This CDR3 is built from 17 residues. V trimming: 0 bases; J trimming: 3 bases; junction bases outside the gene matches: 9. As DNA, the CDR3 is TGTGCCACCAGCAGAGAGTCGACAGGGGGAGTAGTCTACGAGCAGTACTTC. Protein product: CATSRESTGGVVYEQYF. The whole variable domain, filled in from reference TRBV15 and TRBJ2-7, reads DAMVIQNPRYQVTQFGKPVTLSCSQTLNHNVMYWYQQKSSQAPKLLFHYYDKDFNNEADTPDNFQSRRPNTSFCFLDIRSPGLGDTAMYLCATSRESTGGVVYEQYFGPGTRLTVT.

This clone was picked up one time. DNA of the CDR3: TGTGCCAGCAGCTTATTAGTAGGGACTCGCTACGAGCAGTACTTC. This encodes CASSLLVGTRYEQYF. The chain uses TRBV11-3 and TRBJ2-7; tentative D call: TRBD2 (6 bases). The CDR3 runs 15 residues. The germline V gene encodes CDR1 SGHNT and CDR2 YENEEA. Trimming stripped 2 bases from V and 3 bases from J, with 14 bases between.

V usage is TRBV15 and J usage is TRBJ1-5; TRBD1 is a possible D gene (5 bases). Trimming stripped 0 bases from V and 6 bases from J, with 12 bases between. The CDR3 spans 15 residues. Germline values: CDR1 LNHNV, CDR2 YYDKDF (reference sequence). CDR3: CATSRERYQGQPQHF. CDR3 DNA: TGTGCCACCAGCAGAGAGAGATACCAGGGTCAGCCCCAGCATTTT.

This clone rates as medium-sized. The CDR3 is CASSIGPLEHNEQFF. CDR3 in DNA: TGTGCCAGTAGTATAGGCCCCCTTGAACACAATGAGCAGTTCTTC. The rearrangement uses TRBV19 and TRBJ2-1; unclear D gene. CDR1 is LNHDA, CDR2 SQIVND, per germline (reference sequence). There are 15 residues in the CDR3. Between the trimmed V and J ends, which lost 1 base and 5 bases, there was a span of 12 bases.

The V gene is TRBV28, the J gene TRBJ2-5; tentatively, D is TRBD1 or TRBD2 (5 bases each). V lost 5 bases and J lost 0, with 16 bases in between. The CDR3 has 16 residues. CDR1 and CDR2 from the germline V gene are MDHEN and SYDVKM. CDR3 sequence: CASSEGDQEYQETQYF. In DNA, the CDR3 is TGTGCCAGCAGTGAAGGGGACCAAGAGTACCAAGAGACCCAGTACTTC.

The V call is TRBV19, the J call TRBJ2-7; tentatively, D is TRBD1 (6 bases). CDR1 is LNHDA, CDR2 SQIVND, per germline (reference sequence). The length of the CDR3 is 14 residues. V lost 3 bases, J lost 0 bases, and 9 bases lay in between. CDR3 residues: CASSMGDTSYEQYF. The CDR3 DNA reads TGTGCCAGTAGTATGGGGGACACCTCCTACGAGCAGTACTTC.

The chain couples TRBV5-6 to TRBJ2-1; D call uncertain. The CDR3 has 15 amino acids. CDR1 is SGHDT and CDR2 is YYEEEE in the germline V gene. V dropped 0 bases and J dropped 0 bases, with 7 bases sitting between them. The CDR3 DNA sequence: TGTGCCAGCAGCTTGGTACGGGTCTCCTACAATGAGCAGTTCTTC. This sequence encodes CASSLVRVSYNEQFF.

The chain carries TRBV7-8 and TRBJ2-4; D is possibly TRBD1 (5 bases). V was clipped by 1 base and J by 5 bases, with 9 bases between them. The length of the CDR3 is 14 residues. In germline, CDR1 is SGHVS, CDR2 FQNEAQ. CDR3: CASSLDGQENIQYF. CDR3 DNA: TGTGCCAGCAGCTTAGATGGACAAGAAAACATTCAGTACTTC.

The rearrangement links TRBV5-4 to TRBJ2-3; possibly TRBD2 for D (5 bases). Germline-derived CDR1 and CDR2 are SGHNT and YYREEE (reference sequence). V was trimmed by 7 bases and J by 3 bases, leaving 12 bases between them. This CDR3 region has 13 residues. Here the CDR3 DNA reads TGTGCCAGCGCCGGACTGACTACAGATACGCAGTATTTT. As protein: CASAGLTTDTQYF.

The CDR3 DNA reads as TGTGCCAGCAGCGCCGCAGGGGGCTACACTAATGAAAAACTGTTTTTT. Encoded protein: CASSAAGGYTNEKLFF. The V and J genes are TRBV9 and TRBJ1-4; 8 bases match TRBD1. The CDR3 runs 16 residues. Germline CDR1 is SGDLS and CDR2 is YYNGEE. V shed 3 bases and J 2 bases; nucleotides not matched to a gene: 6.

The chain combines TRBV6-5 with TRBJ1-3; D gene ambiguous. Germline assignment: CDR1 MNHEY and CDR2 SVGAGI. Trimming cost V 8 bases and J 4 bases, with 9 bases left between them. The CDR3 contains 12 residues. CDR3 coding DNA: TGTGCCAGCTACCTAAGCGGAAACACCATATATTTT. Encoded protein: CASYLSGNTIYF.

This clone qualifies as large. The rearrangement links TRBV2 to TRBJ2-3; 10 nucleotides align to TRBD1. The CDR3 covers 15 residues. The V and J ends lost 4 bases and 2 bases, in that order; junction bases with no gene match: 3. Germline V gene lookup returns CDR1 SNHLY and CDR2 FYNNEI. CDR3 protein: CASSATGGHTDTQYF. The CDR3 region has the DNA TGTGCCAGCAGTGCGACAGGGGGCCACACAGATACGCAGTATTTT.

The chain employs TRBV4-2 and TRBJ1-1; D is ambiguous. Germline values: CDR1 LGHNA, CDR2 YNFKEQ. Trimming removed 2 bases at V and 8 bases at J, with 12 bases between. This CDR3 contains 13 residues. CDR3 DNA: TGTGCCAGCAGCCAAACGGAGGGCGAAGAAGCTTTCTTT. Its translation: CASSQTEGEEAFF.

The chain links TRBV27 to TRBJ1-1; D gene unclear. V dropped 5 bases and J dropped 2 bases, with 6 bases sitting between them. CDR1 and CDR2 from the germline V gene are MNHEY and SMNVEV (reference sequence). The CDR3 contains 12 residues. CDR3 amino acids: CASSSGNTEAFF. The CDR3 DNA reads TGTGCCAGCAGTAGTGGAAACACTGAAGCTTTCTTT.

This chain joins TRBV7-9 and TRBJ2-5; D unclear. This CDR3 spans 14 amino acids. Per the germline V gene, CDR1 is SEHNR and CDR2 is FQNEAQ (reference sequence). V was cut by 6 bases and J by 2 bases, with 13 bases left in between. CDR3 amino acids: CASRPQYLQETQYF. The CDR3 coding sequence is TGTGCCAGCAGGCCTCAATATCTACAAGAGACCCAGTACTTC.

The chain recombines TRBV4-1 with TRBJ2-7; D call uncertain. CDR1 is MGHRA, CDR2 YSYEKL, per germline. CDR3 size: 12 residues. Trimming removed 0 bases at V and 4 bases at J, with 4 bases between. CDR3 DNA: TGCGCCAGCAGCCAAGATGGGTACGAGCAGTACTTC. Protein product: CASSQDGYEQYF.

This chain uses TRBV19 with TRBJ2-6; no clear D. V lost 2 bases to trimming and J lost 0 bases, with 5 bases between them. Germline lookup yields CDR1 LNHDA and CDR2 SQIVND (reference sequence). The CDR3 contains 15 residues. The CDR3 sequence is CASSILVSGANVLTF. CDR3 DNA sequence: TGTGCCAGTAGTATATTGGTCTCTGGGGCCAACGTCCTGACTTTC.